This record concerns one T cell receptor beta chain sequence. The CDR3 runs to 19 residues. Germline CDR1 reads SGHVS; CDR2 reads FNYEAQ. With V trimmed by 2 bases and J by 2 bases, 15 bases remained unmatched. Those enrolled, adults aged roughly 18 to 89 years, came from roughly 23 US areas. For recovered donors of Cohort 3, there were two negative PCRs, clearance, or symptom resolution. These data are taken from a study of blood T cell repertoires in COVID-19. Study summary: Sources were T cells, B-cell-depleted T cells, or PBMCs; the material itself was cDNA or gDNA.

The assay was immunoSEQ multiplex PCR, and TCRdb's table has in-frame clones only and misses some. The repertoire has around 200,000 clones, 85% to 90% of them found once; the top ten carry 1.2%. The gene calls are TRBV7-6 and TRBJ2-5, with 9 bases identical to TRBD1. The sample consisted of PBMCs or T cells enriched from blood (not recorded which). The TCR originated in a young man who had recovered from COVID-19. For the CDR3, the DNA is TGTGCCAGCAGCTTAAAGGGGGAACAGGGGGCGACTCTACAAGAGACCCAGTACTTC. As protein: CASSLKGEQGATLQETQYF.